The table lists the clone carrying this T cell receptor (beta chain) with a few counts. TCRdb analysed the 5' RACE reads with MiXCR anew, one entry per CDR3 protein. Of about 80,000 distinct CDR3 sequences in the sample, more than 13% were seen once. The CDR3 is 14 residues long. Trimming took off 3 bases at V and 3 bases at J, with 9 bases between the two ends. Germline loops: CDR1 SGHAT, CDR2 FQNNGV. The entry originates in a study of early T cells in non-severe SARS-CoV-2 infection. In the study overall: Sequencing targeted bulk RNA from unsorted whole blood, leaving chains unpaired.

Sequencing was performed on whole blood. The clonotype comes from an adult who was a healthcare worker with PCR-confirmed SARS-CoV-2 infection or an uninfected control (not recorded which). The rearrangement uses TRBV11-2 and TRBJ1-5, with a weak D call TRBD1 (5 bases). The CDR3 spells CASSFNGHNQPQHF. The CDR3 region has the DNA TGTGCCAGCAGCTTTAACGGACACAATCAGCCCCAGCATTTT.